This TCR beta chain is drawn from a study of PD-1 blockade in classical Hodgkin lymphoma. Broader study findings: Newly diagnosed patients were reported to exhibit reduced baseline TCR diversity relative to healthy donors. Significant TCR diversity gains by C4D1 occurred in CD4+ but not CD8+ cells. Partial responders and progressors had significantly lower baseline TCR diversity.

There was relapse after autologous stem cell transplantation in every patient, and there was variation in brentuximab vedotin exposure. Germline V gene sequence: CDR1 SGHAT, CDR2 FQNNGV. V dropped 2 bases and J dropped 3; count of bases not matched to a gene: 3. The CDR3 loop spans 16 amino acids. In regard to this clone: Its specificity is not known.

Clones were sequenced by immunoSEQ multiplex PCR, and TCRdb holds only the in-frame ones, with some missing. The sample has over 90,000 clones, roughly nine tenths seen once. The sequence was collected from a human donor with classical Hodgkin lymphoma. This material consisted of peripheral blood mononuclear cells (PBMCs), taken before the second cycle of nivolumab. This chain connects TRBV11-2 to TRBJ2-2, with 10 bases identical to TRBD2. As DNA, the CDR3 is TGTGCCAGCAGCTTAACCCTAGCGGGAGACACCGGGGAGCTGTTTTTT. Translating it yields CASSLTLAGDTGELFF.